Listed below are T cell receptor beta chains from one sample, sequenced in a study of T-cell reconstitution after alpha-beta-depleted transplantation in children. TCRdb re-called the PCR reads with MiXCR, one entry per CDR3 protein. This table has approximately 100,000 distinct CDR3 sequences, approximately 12% appearing once. Material: PBMCs from the stem cell graft donor, obtained from the stem cell graft. The receptors were gathered from a human donor who donated a stem cell graft to a child with inherited bone marrow failure. CDR3s include the opening cysteine and the closing phenylalanine or tryptophan. Each record gives: D gene, clone size, J gene, V gene, CDR3 protein, CDR3 DNA. A D gene is named only where the DNA matches it firmly. The size of a clone is reported for some rows only, either as once, few or many, or as a class for expanded clones.

D gene: NA; clone size: NA; J gene: TRBJ2-2; V gene: TRBV7-6; CDR3 protein: CASSSQAGANTGELFF; CDR3 DNA: TGTGCCAGCAGCTCCCAGGCAGGGGCGAACACCGGGGAGCTGTTTTTT
D gene: TRBD1; clone size: many; J gene: TRBJ1-1; V gene: TRBV20-1; CDR3 protein: CSATVPGQVMNTEAFF; CDR3 DNA: TGCAGTGCTACAGTCCCGGGACAGGTTATGAACACTGAAGCTTTCTTT
D gene: TRBD2; clone size: many; J gene: TRBJ2-3; V gene: TRBV28; CDR3 protein: CAISPITGGVREYF; CDR3 DNA: TGTGCCATCAGTCCAATAACCGGGGGGGTGCGCGAGTATTTT
D gene: NA; clone size: many; J gene: TRBJ1-1; V gene: TRBV5-1; CDR3 protein: CASSLEGRGRNTEAFF; CDR3 DNA: TGCGCCAGCAGCTTGGAGGGCAGGGGTCGGAACACTGAAGCTTTCTTT
D gene: NA; clone size: many; J gene: TRBJ2-1; V gene: TRBV7-8; CDR3 protein: CASSSQGGNSYNEQFF; CDR3 DNA: TGTGCCAGCAGCTCCCAGGGCGGAAACTCCTACAATGAGCAGTTCTTC
D gene: NA; clone size: many; J gene: TRBJ1-5; V gene: TRBV7-8; CDR3 protein: CASSSLPLQGGEQPQHF; CDR3 DNA: TGTGCCAGCAGCTCGCTCCCACTACAGGGAGGGGAGCAGCCCCAGCATTTT
D gene: NA; clone size: NA; J gene: TRBJ1-2; V gene: TRBV24-1; CDR3 protein: CATSGGRSDNGYTF; CDR3 DNA: TGTGCCACCAGTGGGGGTAGGTCAGACAATGGCTACACCTTC
D gene: NA; clone size: many; J gene: TRBJ2-3; V gene: TRBV20-1; CDR3 protein: CSATWDQLRDTQYF; CDR3 DNA: TGCAGTGCTACCTGGGACCAGCTGAGAGATACGCAGTATTTT
D gene: TRBD2; clone size: many; J gene: TRBJ2-1; V gene: TRBV7-9; CDR3 protein: CASSPIAGGYNEQFF; CDR3 DNA: TGTGCCAGCAGCCCCATAGCGGGAGGGTACAATGAGCAGTTCTTC
D gene: TRBD1; clone size: NA; J gene: TRBJ2-7; V gene: TRBV20-1; CDR3 protein: CSASHRRGQGHEQYF; CDR3 DNA: TGCAGTGCTTCCCATCGTAGGGGACAGGGGCACGAGCAGTACTTC
D gene: NA; clone size: many; J gene: TRBJ2-5; V gene: TRBV4-3; CDR3 protein: CASSHAEQGGETQYF; CDR3 DNA: TGCGCCAGCAGCCATGCGGAACAGGGTGGCGAGACCCAGTACTTC
D gene: NA; clone size: many; J gene: TRBJ2-2; V gene: TRBV11-1; CDR3 protein: CASSSLYTGELFF; CDR3 DNA: TGTGCCAGCAGTTCGCTTTACACCGGGGAGCTGTTTTTT
D gene: NA; clone size: NA; J gene: TRBJ1-5; V gene: TRBV19; CDR3 protein: CASSIMGTGSNQPQHF; CDR3 DNA: TGTGCCAGTAGTATAATGGGGACGGGAAGCAATCAGCCCCAGCATTTT
D gene: NA; clone size: many; J gene: TRBJ1-1; V gene: TRBV15; CDR3 protein: CATSRVVGPNTEAFF; CDR3 DNA: TGTGCCACCAGCAGAGTCGTGGGGCCCAACACTGAAGCTTTCTTT
D gene: NA; clone size: many; J gene: TRBJ2-7; V gene: TRBV20-1; CDR3 protein: CSAREGRVGTYEQYF; CDR3 DNA: TGCAGTGCTAGAGAGGGCAGGGTTGGGACCTACGAGCAGTACTTC
D gene: NA; clone size: few; J gene: TRBJ1-2; V gene: TRBV18; CDR3 protein: CASSPDRLGYGYTF; CDR3 DNA: TGTGCCAGCTCACCAGACCGGTTGGGCTATGGCTACACCTTC
D gene: NA; clone size: many; J gene: TRBJ1-5; V gene: TRBV7-9; CDR3 protein: CASSLSGPQHF; CDR3 DNA: TGTGCCAGCAGCTTATCCGGGCCCCAGCATTTT
D gene: NA; clone size: many; J gene: TRBJ1-4; V gene: TRBV4-1; CDR3 protein: CASSQDLEGKLFF; CDR3 DNA: TGCGCCAGCAGCCAAGATCTCGAGGGTAAACTGTTTTTT
D gene: NA; clone size: NA; J gene: TRBJ2-3; V gene: TRBV5-1; CDR3 protein: CASSIGSTDTQYF; CDR3 DNA: TGCGCCAGCAGCATTGGGAGCACAGATACGCAGTATTTT
D gene: TRBD2; clone size: NA; J gene: TRBJ2-1; V gene: TRBV7-2; CDR3 protein: CASSITSGKYNEQFF; CDR3 DNA: TGTGCCAGCAGCATCACTAGCGGGAAATACAATGAGCAGTTCTTC
D gene: NA; clone size: many; J gene: TRBJ2-4; V gene: TRBV27; CDR3 protein: CASSPWTENIQYF; CDR3 DNA: TGTGCCAGCAGTCCGTGGACGGAAAACATTCAGTACTTC
D gene: NA; clone size: NA; J gene: TRBJ2-2; V gene: TRBV5-4; CDR3 protein: CASSFGFFNTGELFF; CDR3 DNA: TGTGCCAGCAGCTTTGGTTTTTTCAACACCGGGGAGCTGTTTTTT
D gene: NA; clone size: once; J gene: TRBJ1-2; V gene: TRBV7-9; CDR3 protein: CASSLKGPGGYTF; CDR3 DNA: TGTGCCAGCAGCTTAAAGGGGCCTGGCGGCTACACCTTC